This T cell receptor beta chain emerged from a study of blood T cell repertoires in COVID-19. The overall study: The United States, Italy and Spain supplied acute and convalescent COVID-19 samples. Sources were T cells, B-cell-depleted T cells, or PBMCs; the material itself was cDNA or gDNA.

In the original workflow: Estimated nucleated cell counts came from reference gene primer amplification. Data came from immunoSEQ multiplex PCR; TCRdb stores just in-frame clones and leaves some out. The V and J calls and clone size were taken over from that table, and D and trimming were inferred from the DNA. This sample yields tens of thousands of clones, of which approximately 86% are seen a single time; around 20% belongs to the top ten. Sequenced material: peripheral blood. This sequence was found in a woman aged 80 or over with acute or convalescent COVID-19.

The CDR3 nucleotides read TGTGCCAGCAGAAACCAGGGGGACGAGCAGTACTTC. This encodes CASRNQGDEQYF. The chain joins TRBV2 to TRBJ2-7; TRBD1 agrees at 7 bases. Germline-derived CDR1 and CDR2 are SNHLY and FYNNEI. The CDR3 consists of 12 residues. V lost 6 bases, J lost 5 bases, and 4 bases stayed unmatched. The whole variable domain, filled in from reference TRBV2 and TRBJ2-7, reads EPEVTQTPSHQVTQMGQEVILRCVPISNHLYFYWYRQILGQKVEFLVSFYNNEISEKSEIFDDQFSVERPDGSNFTLKIRSTKLEDSAMYFCASRNQGDEQYFGPGTRLTVT.